The clone carrying this TCR beta chain was seen many times. This sample is drawn from a study of T cell repertoires in cytomegalovirus infection. Trimming stripped 1 base from V and 6 bases from J, with 15 bases between. The CDR3 consists of 15 residues. From germline, CDR1 is SGHVS and CDR2 FQNEAQ. One entry per CDR3 protein results from TCRdb running MiXCR on the reads. Of under 200,000 distinct CDR3 sequences listed, approximately 9.6% were seen once; the top ten hold roughly 5%. The TCR sequence derives from a human donor in good health (CMV status not recorded). Some clones in this sample may be carry-over from other donors' samples. V usage is TRBV7-8 and J usage is TRBJ1-1, with a weak D call TRBD1 (5 bases). Sample: PBMCs. The CDR3 protein is CASSLVVQGGAEAFF. Written as DNA, the CDR3 is TGTGCCAGCAGCTTAGTGGTCCAGGGAGGGGCTGAAGCTTTCTTT.